These T cell receptor beta chains were read from a single sample in a study of Graves' ophthalmopathy and Graves' hyperthyroidism. One entry per CDR3 protein, called by TCRdb with MiXCR from the multiplex PCR reads. The sample carries approximately 480,000 distinct CDR3 sequences, under 15% recorded once. Sequences were obtained from blood. The source of these receptors is a woman in her 30s with Graves' ophthalmopathy. CDR3s include the opening cysteine and the closing phenylalanine or tryptophan. D genes are given only for firm matches. Size is stated for part of the rows, as once, few or many counts, or as a class when the clone is expanded.

>.|many|TRBV14|TRBJ1-1
TGTGCCAGCAGCCAAGATTCAGGGCGGAGAGGAACTGAAGCTTTCTTT
CASSQDSGRRGTEAFF
>.|many|TRBV12-3/TRBV12-4|TRBJ1-3
TGTGCCAGCAGTCTCGGACACTCTAGAAACACCATATATTTT
CASSLGHSRNTIYF
>.|.|TRBV30|TRBJ2-7
TGTGCCTGGAGACCCAACCCCTCGGCCAAAGCGGGCGAGCAGTACTTC
CAWRPNPSAKAGEQYF
>TRBD1|many|TRBV5-1|TRBJ1-2
TGCGCCAGCAGCCTTACCGGGACAGGGGATGGCTACACCTTC
CASSLTGTGDGYTF
>.|once|TRBV5-1|TRBJ2-7
TGCGCCAGCAAAACAGACACCTACGAGCAGTACTTC
CASKTDTYEQYF
>.|many|TRBV11-2|TRBJ2-5
TGTGCCAGCAGCTTCGTTGGCGGACAAGAGACCCAGTACTTC
CASSFVGGQETQYF
>.|.|TRBV7-2|TRBJ2-2
TGTGCCAGCGCCCCCATGGCCGGGGAGCTGTTTTTT
CASAPMAGELFF
>.|.|TRBV11-2|TRBJ1-1
TGTTCCAGCAGCCCAGGGACGAACACTGAAGCTTTCTTT
CSSSPGTNTEAFF
>TRBD2|many|TRBV2|TRBJ2-2
TGTGCCAGCATCCTTAGCGGGAGCGTCACCGGGGAGCTGTTTTTT
CASILSGSVTGELFF
>.|many|TRBV2|TRBJ2-7
TGTGCCAGCAGTGAAATAGGGGTGGATTCCTACGAGCAGTACTTC
CASSEIGVDSYEQYF
>TRBD1|many|TRBV6-1|TRBJ2-4
TGTGCCAGCAGTGAAGTAGCCGGGACAGGGGGAACCAAAAACATTCAGTACTTC
CASSEVAGTGGTKNIQYF
>.|many|TRBV14|TRBJ1-3
TGTGCCAGCAGCAACCAGCTTGACGACACCATATATTTT
CASSNQLDDTIYF
>TRBD1|many|TRBV20-1|TRBJ1-5
TGCAGTGCTAGGGTCCACAGGGGCGCAAATCAGCCCCAGCATTTT
CSARVHRGANQPQHF
>.|many|TRBV6-5|TRBJ2-1
TGTGCCAGCAGTTACTCGAGGGAGCAGTTCTTC
CASSYSREQFF
>.|many|TRBV6-1|TRBJ2-7
TGTGCCAGCAGTGAAGAGATGGGGAACTCCTACGAGCAGTACTTC
CASSEEMGNSYEQYF
>.|.|TRBV11-2|TRBJ2-2
TGTGCCAGCAGCCCCGGATACGCCGGGGAGCTGTTTTTT
CASSPGYAGELFF
>.|.|TRBV5-1|TRBJ2-1
TGCGCCAGCAGCTTGGACGGGACCCCTATGTATGGGCAGTTCTTC
CASSLDGTPMYGQFF
>TRBD1|.|TRBV4-1|TRBJ1-5
TGCGCCAGCAGCCAGTCGACAGGGTGGGATAGCAATCAGCCCCAGCATTTT
CASSQSTGWDSNQPQHF
>.|many|TRBV27|TRBJ1-5
TGTGCCAGCGCGGAGGGGAATAATCAGCCCCAGCATTTT
CASAEGNNQPQHF
>.|many|TRBV12-3/TRBV12-4|TRBJ1-1
TGTGCCAGCAGTCCACGGGGGGAGGCTTTCTTT
CASSPRGEAFF
>.|few|TRBV12-3/TRBV12-4|TRBJ2-7
TGTGCCAGCAGTTCCGCCCAGACCAGGGCATGGGGCTACGAGCAGTACTTC
CASSSAQTRAWGYEQYF
>.|many|TRBV18|TRBJ1-2
TGTGCCAGCTCACCGGAAGGGTATTATGGCTACACCTTC
CASSPEGYYGYTF
>.|many|TRBV28|TRBJ2-7
TGTGCCAGCAGTTCGCACGCGGGGGCGAGCTCCTACGAGCAGTACTTC
CASSSHAGASSYEQYF
>.|many|TRBV19|TRBJ2-7
TGTGCCAGTAGTATTTCCCGAACCTACGAGCAGTACTTC
CASSISRTYEQYF
>.|many|TRBV29-1|TRBJ2-7
TGCAGCGTTTGGGACTCGAGCTCCTACGAGCAGTACTTC
CSVWDSSSYEQYF
>.|.|TRBV18|TRBJ2-5
TGTGCCAGCTCACCACTTTATCGACTAGATACGGAGACCCAGTACTTC
CASSPLYRLDTETQYF
>TRBD1|.|TRBV28|TRBJ1-1
TGTGCCAGCAGTCCCGGTGGGCAGGGGGCGACTCGGAACACTGAAGCTTTCTTT
CASSPGGQGATRNTEAFF
>.|many|TRBV28|TRBJ1-2
TGTGCCAGCACGGCGGGGCGGGGCTACACCTTC
CASTAGRGYTF
>.|few|TRBV12-3/TRBV12-4|TRBJ1-5
TGTGCCAGCAGTCAAACAGGGCGTACAAAGAATCAGCCCCAGCATTTT
CASSQTGRTKNQPQHF
>TRBD1|few|TRBV27|TRBJ2-7
TGTGCCAGTCCCCCTACTGTAACAGGGGCCTACGAGCAGTACTTC
CASPPTVTGAYEQYF
>.|many|TRBV12-3/TRBV12-4|TRBJ2-7
TGTGCCAGCAGTCCGATCGGGGGACTCTACGAGCAGTACTTC
CASSPIGGLYEQYF